This T cell receptor (beta chain) originates from a study of T cells after yellow fever vaccination. Study-wide points: Clonotypes appearing in both CD4 and CD8 compartments existed, and their share was small. Most clones from primary vaccination were detected again post-booster (approximately 96% CD4, 88% CD8).

For this clonotype: Its cognate antigen is unknown.

Template-switching 5'RACE yielded the TCR cDNA; a universal primer site and UMIs were added in the process. One entry per CDR3 protein, called by TCRdb with MiXCR from the 5' RACE reads. The sample lists a few hundred thousand distinct CDR3 sequences, roughly a sixth occurring once. The length of the CDR3 is 17 residues. The germline V gene has CDR1 MGHRA and CDR2 YSYEKL. V gave up 2 bases and J gave up 5 bases, with 21 bases separating them. This chain joins TRBV4-1 and TRBJ1-1; TRBD1 is a possible D gene (5 bases). The sequence came from a man aged 18 to 29 who received the YFV17D yellow fever vaccine. This specimen was PBMCs, taken 5 to 6 days after the first yellow fever vaccination. The CDR3 protein is CASSQNLLRDFGTEAFF. In DNA form, the CDR3 reads TGCGCCAGCAGCCAAAACCTTCTCCGGGACTTTGGAACTGAAGCTTTCTTT.